Following are 26 T cell receptor beta chains from one sample sequenced in a study of OX40 agonist ivuxolimab in advanced cancers. Using immunoSEQ multiplex PCR, the repertoire was profiled, and TCRdb retains in-frame clones only, with some absent. Of 20,000 to 25,000 clones detected, roughly 90% appear once; the ten largest clones hold about 30%. The input for sequencing was CD4+ or CD8+ T cells sorted from blood, taken in a trial of the OX40 agonist ivuxolimab. These receptors were obtained from an adult with an advanced solid tumor such as melanoma, head and neck, liver or kidney cancer.

The gene calls are TRBV7-9 and TRBJ2-2; 8 nucleotides line up with TRBD1. J gave up 9 bases and V 0 bases, and 6 bases lay outside the gene matches. Germline CDR1 and CDR2: SEHNR and FQNEAQ (reference sequence). The CDR3 extends over 15 amino acids. CDR3 protein: CASSLAPDRGWELFF. The CDR3 nucleotides are TGTGCCAGCAGCTTAGCCCCAGACAGGGGCTGGGAGCTGTTTTTT. The full variable domain, with the rest looked up from reference TRBV7-9 and TRBJ2-2, is DTGVSQNPRHKITKRGQNVTFRCDPISEHNRLYWYRQTLGQGPEFLTYFQNEAQLEKSRLLSDRFSAERPKGSFSTLEIQRTEQGDSAMYLCASSLAPDRGWELFFGEGSRLTVL.

The chain combines TRBV6-5 with TRBJ2-5; TRBD1 or TRBD2 may be the D gene (5 bases each). The CDR3 contains 15 residues. Germline assignment: CDR1 MNHEY and CDR2 SVGAGI. V shed 7 bases and J shed 2 bases, with 17 bases lying between them. The CDR3 DNA follows: TGTGCCAGCAAAGGAGTCCGGGGCCTGCAAGAGACCCAGTACTTC. Translation gives CASKGVRGLQETQYF.

The V call is TRBV4-1, the J call TRBJ2-3; D remains ambiguous. This CDR3 has 14 residues. Germline CDR1 reads MGHRA; CDR2 reads YSYEKL. V lost 1 base and J 2 bases, leaving 7 bases between the germline ends. CDR3 protein: CASSQVTTTDTQYF. In DNA form, the CDR3 reads TGCGCCAGCAGCCAAGTTACCACCACAGATACGCAGTATTTT.

The chain recombines TRBV2 with TRBJ2-2; no clear D gene. The V gene lost 4 bases and the J gene lost 5 bases, with 8 bases spanning the gap. Looked up from germline, CDR1 is SNHLY and CDR2 is FYNNEI. This CDR3 contains 13 residues. Written as DNA, the CDR3 is TGTGCCAGCAGTGCCGGGTTGACCGGGGAGCTGTTTTTT. Residues: CASSAGLTGELFF.

The V call is TRBV2, the J call TRBJ1-2; TRBD1 matches 10 bases. The ends lost 5 bases at V and 4 bases at J; junction bases unmatched: 7. CDR3 length: 15 residues. Per germline, CDR1 SNHLY and CDR2 FYNNEI. CDR3 nucleotide sequence: TGTGCCAGCAGTCCCTGGGACAGGGGAGCCTATGGCTACACCTTC. Protein: CASSPWDRGAYGYTF. Supplemented by reference TRBV2 and TRBJ1-2, the full variable domain reads EPEVTQTPSHQVTQMGQEVILRCVPISNHLYFYWYRQILGQKVEFLVSFYNNEISEKSEIFDDQFSVERPDGSNFTLKIRSTKLEDSAMYFCASSPWDRGAYGYTFGSGTRLTVV.

DNA for the CDR3: TGCGCCAGCAGCTCGGCCGGGACCCCTAGCACAGATACGCAGTATTTT. Protein product: CASSSAGTPSTDTQYF. The chain combines TRBV5-1 with TRBJ2-3; D is perhaps TRBD1 or TRBD2 (5 bases each). The CDR3 covers 16 residues. The V end was cut by 3 bases, the J end by 0 bases, with 14 bases between. Looked up from germline, CDR1 is SGHRS and CDR2 is YFSETQ.

This clone is a singleton in its sample. This rearrangement joins TRBV28 to TRBJ2-7; a possible D gene is TRBD1 (6 bases). Germline CDR1 is MDHEN and CDR2 is SYDVKM. The CDR3 is 14 amino acids. Deletions cut 8 bases from V and 2 bases from J, with 16 bases between. CDR3 nucleotides: TGTGCCAGCGCCTTCTTGGGGGCCCCCTACGAGCAGTACTTC. Protein sequence: CASAFLGAPYEQYF. Full variable domain (missing parts from reference TRBV28 and TRBJ2-7): DVKVTQSSRYLVKRTGEKVFLECVQDMDHENMFWYRQDPGLGLRLIYFSYDVKMKEKGDIPEGYSVSREKKERFSLILESASTNQTSMYLCASAFLGAPYEQYFGPGTRLTVT.

The J gene is TRBJ2-2, the V gene TRBV28; 8 bases map to TRBD1. The CDR3 consists of 16 residues. J lost 4 bases, V lost 6 bases, and 10 bases had no gene match. The germline gives CDR1 MDHEN, CDR2 SYDVKM. The CDR3 is CASSLNRDRPTGELFF. CDR3 DNA sequence: TGTGCCAGCAGCTTAAACCGGGACAGGCCCACCGGGGAGCTGTTTTTT.

This clone appeared a single time. CDR3 nucleotides: TGTGCCAGTAGTACGGGACTAGCGGGAACCGGGGAGCTGTTTTTT. This codes for CASSTGLAGTGELFF. The rearrangement links TRBV19 to TRBJ2-2; 13 nucleotides line up with TRBD2. CDR3 length equals 15 residues. Germline trimming cut 4 bases from V and 5 bases from J; bases unmatched to any gene: 1. Germline CDR1 and CDR2: LNHDA and SQIVND (reference sequence).

Only one count was recorded for this clone. The V and J genes are TRBV5-5 and TRBJ2-3; weak D call: TRBD2 (6 bases). The V end was cut by 3 bases, the J end by 0 bases, with 8 bases between. The germline CDR1 and CDR2 sequences are SGHKS and YYEKEE (reference sequence). The CDR3 totals 14 residues. The CDR3 nucleotides are TGTGCCAGCAGCTCCGGGACTAGCACAGATACGCAGTATTTT. This sequence encodes CASSSGTSTDTQYF.

This rearrangement joins TRBV7-6 to TRBJ2-7; TRBD2 aligns across 10 bases. V was pared by 5 bases and J by 7 bases, with 8 bases of the junction left unmatched. The CDR3 length is 14 residues. Looked up from germline, CDR1 is SGHVS and CDR2 is FNYEAQ. The CDR3 bases are TGTGCCAGCAGCCCCAGCGGGAGGGCCGGGGAGCAGTACTTC. Translating it yields CASSPSGRAGEQYF.

This clone showed up just once. This sequence joins TRBV2 and TRBJ2-2; tentative D call: TRBD2 (6 bases). V shed 7 bases and J shed 7 bases, with 16 bases lying between them. Germline CDR1 reads SNHLY; CDR2 reads FYNNEI. The CDR3 length is 14 residues. CDR3 in amino acids: CASTFRSGDGELFF. The CDR3 DNA reads TGTGCCAGCACCTTCCGGTCGGGAGACGGGGAGCTGTTTTTT.

Concerning this clone itself: Its ends do not fully match the called genes, so a read error is possible. The V call is TRBV27, the J call TRBJ2-2; 14 positions match TRBD2. CDR3 size: 15 residues. In germline, CDR1 is MNHEY, CDR2 SMNVEV (reference sequence). CDR3 DNA: TGTGTCAGCACCATTGGGACTAGCGGGAGCGGGGAGCTGTTTTTT. Translated: CVSTIGTSGSGELFF.

This chain joins TRBV30 and TRBJ2-7, with a weak D call TRBD1 (6 bases). Trimming took off 7 bases at V and 3 bases at J, with 13 bases between the two ends. The CDR3 is 12 residues long. Per the germline V gene, CDR1 is GTSNPN and CDR2 is SVGIG (reference sequence). CDR3: CASQGEGYEQYF. The CDR3 bases are TGTGCCTCACAGGGAGAGGGCTACGAGCAGTACTTC.

The CDR3 reads CASSLSGSAQETQYF. The CDR3 DNA reads TGTGCCAGCAGCTTAAGCGGGAGTGCACAAGAGACCCAGTACTTC. The J gene is TRBJ2-5, the V gene TRBV7-8, with TRBD2 identical over 8 bases. CDR3 length equals 15 residues. Germline lookup yields CDR1 SGHVS and CDR2 FQNEAQ. Trimming removed 2 bases from V and 2 bases from J; junction bases left unmatched: 4.

V usage is TRBV19 and J usage is TRBJ2-3; D not certain. The germline V gene has CDR1 LNHDA and CDR2 SQIVND (reference sequence). This CDR3 has 16 amino acids. V was pared by 1 base and J by 10 bases, with 21 bases between. The CDR3 coding sequence is TGTGCCAGTAGTATAGTTCTGTTCCCAGCGACCGATCCGCAGTATTTT. This sequence encodes CASSIVLFPATDPQYF. The entire variable domain, with the rest obtained from reference TRBV19 and TRBJ2-3, is as follows: DGGITQSPKYLFRKEGQNVTLSCEQNLNHDAMYWYRQDPGQGLRLIYYSQIVNDFQKGDIAEGYSVSREKKESFPLTVTSAQKNPTAFYLCASSIVLFPATDPQYFGPGTRLTVL.

The chain recombines TRBV5-4 with TRBJ1-1, with 10 nucleotides matching TRBD1. The CDR3 totals 15 residues. V gave up 4 bases and J gave up 3 bases; unmatched junction bases: 6. Germline values: CDR1 SGHNT, CDR2 YYREEE (reference sequence). The CDR3 region has the DNA TGTGCCAGCAGCCGTCCCGGGACAGGGGACACTGAAGCTTTCTTT. It encodes CASSRPGTGDTEAFF.

The chain couples TRBV10-3 to TRBJ2-1; 7 nucleotides agree with TRBD2. CDR3 length equals 14 residues. V lost 2 bases, J lost 6 bases, and 4 bases stayed unmatched. The germline V gene encodes CDR1 ENHRY and CDR2 SYGVKD. CDR3 in amino acids: CAISERWGGNEQFF. The DNA of the CDR3 is TGTGCCATCAGTGAGCGATGGGGGGGCAATGAGCAGTTCTTC.

V usage is TRBV5-4 and J usage is TRBJ1-1; weak D call: TRBD1 (6 bases). Germline V gene sequence: CDR1 SGHNT, CDR2 YYREEE (reference sequence). The CDR3 totals 15 residues. The V gene lost 1 base and the J gene lost 1 base, with 11 bases spanning the gap. CDR3 in DNA: TGTGCCAGCAGCTTGTCAGGGGCACCGAACACTGAAGCTTTCTTT. Protein: CASSLSGAPNTEAFF.

The chain combines TRBV7-3 with TRBJ2-1, with a weak D call TRBD2 (5 bases). The germline V gene has CDR1 SGHTA and CDR2 FQGTGA. With 2 bases removed from V and 7 bases from J, the gap between germline ends came to 18 bases. The CDR3 is 16 residues long. Written as DNA, the CDR3 is TGTGCCAGCAGCTTATTTGTTGCGGGCAGAGGTAATGAGCAGTTCTTC. Amino acids: CASSLFVAGRGNEQFF. Looking up the rest from reference TRBV7-3 and TRBJ2-1 gives the full variable domain: GAGVSQTPSNKVTEKGKYVELRCDPISGHTALYWYRQSLGQGPEFLIYFQGTGAADDSGLPNDRFFAVRPEGSVSTLKIQRTERGDSAVYLCASSLFVAGRGNEQFFGPGTRLTVL.

The genes are TRBV6-5 and TRBJ2-7, with a possible D match to TRBD1 (5 bases). Germline V gene lookup returns CDR1 MNHEY and CDR2 SVGAGI. V dropped 7 bases and J dropped 4 bases, with 11 bases sitting between them. CDR3 length: 12 amino acids. As DNA, the CDR3 is TGTGCCAGCATTGGGGCCGCTTACGAGCAGTACTTC. This codes for CASIGAAYEQYF.

The chain links TRBV19 to TRBJ2-1; the D gene could be TRBD1 or TRBD2 (5 bases each). The ends were cut back, 7 bases at V and 2 bases at J, with 12 bases in the middle. The CDR3 has 14 amino acids. Germline values: CDR1 LNHDA, CDR2 SQIVND (reference sequence). The CDR3: CASTSGTTYNEQFF. CDR3 sequence (DNA): TGTGCCAGTACCTCCGGGACGACCTACAATGAGCAGTTCTTC.

The genes are TRBV25-1 and TRBJ1-1; D remains ambiguous. CDR3 length equals 12 residues. The ends were cut back, 8 bases at V and 4 bases at J, with 11 bases in the middle. CDR1 is MGHDK, CDR2 SYGVNS, per germline. CDR3 sequence reads: CASGSRGTEAFF. The CDR3 DNA follows: TGTGCCAGCGGCTCTCGGGGCACTGAAGCTTTCTTT.

This clone was counted a few times. This sequence joins TRBV25-1 and TRBJ1-1; D gene uncertain. Germline values: CDR1 MGHDK, CDR2 SYGVNS. This CDR3 is built from 14 residues. V was trimmed by 6 bases and J by 1 base, leaving 12 bases between them. The CDR3 nucleotides are TGTGCCAGCAGCCCCTTGGCCCCGAACACTGAAGCTTTCTTT. This gives the protein CASSPLAPNTEAFF.

This clone was seen just once. The chain is built from TRBV6-6 and TRBJ2-1; the match to TRBD2 covers 13 bases. Unmatched junction bases numbered 6, after V lost 8 bases and J lost 5 bases. The CDR3 contains 15 residues. Germline loops: CDR1 MNHNY, CDR2 SVGAGI (reference sequence). CDR3 region: CASGGLAGIDNEQFF. The CDR3 nucleotides read TGTGCCAGCGGGGGACTAGCGGGGATCGACAATGAGCAGTTCTTC.

The chain uses TRBV4-2 and TRBJ2-7; 10 positions match TRBD1. CDR3 length equals 15 residues. Germline CDR1 and CDR2: LGHNA and YNFKEQ. V gave up 0 bases and J gave up 6 bases; unmatched junction bases: 5. CDR3 region: CASSQDGQGGREQYF. The CDR3 region has the DNA TGTGCCAGCAGCCAAGACGGACAGGGGGGACGCGAGCAGTACTTC.